In its sample, the clone carrying this TCR beta chain was seen a few times. These data belong to a study of T cells of healthy individuals. From germline, CDR1 is SGHRS and CDR2 YFSETQ. Trimming took 1 base from V and 5 from J, leaving 10 bases between them. The CDR3 extends over 14 amino acids. TCRdb analysed the 5' RACE reads with MiXCR anew, one entry per CDR3 protein. The sample carries approximately 50,000 distinct CDR3 sequences, roughly 14% recorded once. This receptor was identified in a human donor in good health. This chain connects TRBV5-1 to TRBJ2-1; no clear D gene. This chain's CDR3 is CASSLSVQNNEQFF. CDR3 DNA sequence: TGCGCCAGCAGCTTGTCAGTTCAGAACAATGAGCAGTTCTTC.